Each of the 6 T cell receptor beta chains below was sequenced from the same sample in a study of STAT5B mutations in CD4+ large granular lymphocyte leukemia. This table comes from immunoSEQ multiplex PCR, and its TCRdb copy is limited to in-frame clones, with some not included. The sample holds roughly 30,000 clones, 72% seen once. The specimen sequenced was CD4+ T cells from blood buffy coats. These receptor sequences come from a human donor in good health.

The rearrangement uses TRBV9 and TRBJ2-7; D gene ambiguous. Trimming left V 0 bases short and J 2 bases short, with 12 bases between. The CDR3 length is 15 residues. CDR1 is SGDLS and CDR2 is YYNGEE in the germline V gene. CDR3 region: CASSVEGSSTYEQYF. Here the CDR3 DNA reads TGTGCCAGCAGCGTAGAAGGGTCCTCAACCTACGAGCAGTACTTC. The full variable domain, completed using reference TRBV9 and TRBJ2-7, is DSGVTQTPKHLITATGQRVTLRCSPRSGDLSVYWYQQSLDQGLQFLIQYYNGEERAKGNILERFSAQQFPDLHSELNLSSLELGDSALYFCASSVEGSSTYEQYFGPGTRLTVT.

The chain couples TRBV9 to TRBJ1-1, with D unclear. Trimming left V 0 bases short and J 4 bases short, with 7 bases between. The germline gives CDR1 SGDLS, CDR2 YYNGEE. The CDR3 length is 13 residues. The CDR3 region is CASSVDRVTEAFF. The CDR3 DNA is TGTGCCAGCAGCGTAGACCGAGTCACTGAAGCTTTCTTT.

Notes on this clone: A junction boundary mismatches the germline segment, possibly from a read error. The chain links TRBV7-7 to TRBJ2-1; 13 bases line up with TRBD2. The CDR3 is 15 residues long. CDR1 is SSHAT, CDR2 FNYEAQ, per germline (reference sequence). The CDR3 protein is CASSLTSGGRNEQFF. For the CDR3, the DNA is TGTGCTAGCAGCCTGACTAGCGGGGGGAGGAATGAGCAGTTCTTC. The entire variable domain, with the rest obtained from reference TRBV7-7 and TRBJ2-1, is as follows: GAGVSQSPRYKVTKRGQDVTLRCDPISSHATLYWYQQALGQGPEFLTYFNYEAQPDKSGLPSDRFSAERPEGSISTLTIQRTEQRDSAMYRCASSLTSGGRNEQFFGPGTRLTVL.

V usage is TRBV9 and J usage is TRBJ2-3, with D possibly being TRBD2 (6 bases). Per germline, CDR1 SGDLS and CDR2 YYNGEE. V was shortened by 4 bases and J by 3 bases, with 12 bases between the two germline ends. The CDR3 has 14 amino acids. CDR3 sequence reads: CASSPWTTTDTQYF. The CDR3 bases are TGTGCCAGCAGCCCCTGGACTACTACAGATACGCAGTATTTT.

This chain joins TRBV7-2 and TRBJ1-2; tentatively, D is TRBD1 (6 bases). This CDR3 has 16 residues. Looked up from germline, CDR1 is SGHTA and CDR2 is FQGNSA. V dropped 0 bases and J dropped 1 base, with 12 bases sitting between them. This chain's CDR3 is CASSLAGGAHNYGYTF. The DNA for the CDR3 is TGTGCCAGCAGCTTAGCTGGGGGGGCGCATAACTATGGCTACACCTTC.

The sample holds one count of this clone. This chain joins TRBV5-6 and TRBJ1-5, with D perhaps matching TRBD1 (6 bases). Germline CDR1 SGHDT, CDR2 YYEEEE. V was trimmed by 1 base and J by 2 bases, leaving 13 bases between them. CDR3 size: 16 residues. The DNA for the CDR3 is TGTGCCAGCAGCTTGCAGGGGCTCGGGGGCAATCAGCCCCAGCATTTT. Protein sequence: CASSLQGLGGNQPQHF.